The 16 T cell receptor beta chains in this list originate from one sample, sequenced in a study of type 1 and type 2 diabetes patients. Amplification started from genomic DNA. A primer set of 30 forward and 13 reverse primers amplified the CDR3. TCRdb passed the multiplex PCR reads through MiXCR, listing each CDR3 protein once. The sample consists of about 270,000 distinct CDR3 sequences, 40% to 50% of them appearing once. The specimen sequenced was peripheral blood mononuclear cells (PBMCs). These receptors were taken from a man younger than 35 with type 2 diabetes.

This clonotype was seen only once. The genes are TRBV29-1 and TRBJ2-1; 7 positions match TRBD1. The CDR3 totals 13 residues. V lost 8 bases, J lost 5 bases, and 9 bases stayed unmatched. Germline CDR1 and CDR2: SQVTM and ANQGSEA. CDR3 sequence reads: CSSRDRSDNEQFF. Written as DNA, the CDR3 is TGCAGCTCCCGGGACAGAAGTGACAATGAGCAGTTCTTC.

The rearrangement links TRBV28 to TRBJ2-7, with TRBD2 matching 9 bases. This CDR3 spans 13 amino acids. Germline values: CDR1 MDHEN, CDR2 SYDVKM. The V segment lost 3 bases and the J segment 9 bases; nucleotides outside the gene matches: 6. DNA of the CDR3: TGTGCCAGCAGTTTTACTAGCGGGTGGCGGCAGTACTTC. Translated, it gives CASSFTSGWRQYF.

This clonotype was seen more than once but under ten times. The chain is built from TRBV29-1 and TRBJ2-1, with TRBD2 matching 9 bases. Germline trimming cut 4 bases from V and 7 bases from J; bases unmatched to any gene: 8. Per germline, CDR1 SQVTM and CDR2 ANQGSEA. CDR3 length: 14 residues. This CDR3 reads CSVVPGLASNEQFF. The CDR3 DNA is TGCAGCGTTGTCCCGGGACTAGCTTCTAATGAGCAGTTCTTC.

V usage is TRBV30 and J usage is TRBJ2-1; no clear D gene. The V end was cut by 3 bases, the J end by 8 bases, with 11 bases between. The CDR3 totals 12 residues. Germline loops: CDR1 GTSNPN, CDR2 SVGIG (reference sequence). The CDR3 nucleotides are TGTGCCTGGAGCGATCGGGTGGATGAGCAGTTCTTC. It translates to CAWSDRVDEQFF. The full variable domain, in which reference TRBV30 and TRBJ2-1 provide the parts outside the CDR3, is SQTIHQWPATLVQPVGSPLSLECTVEGTSNPNLYWYRQAAGRGLQLLFYSVGIGQISSEVPQNLSASRPQDRQFILSSKKLLLSDSGFYLCAWSDRVDEQFFGPGTRLTVL.

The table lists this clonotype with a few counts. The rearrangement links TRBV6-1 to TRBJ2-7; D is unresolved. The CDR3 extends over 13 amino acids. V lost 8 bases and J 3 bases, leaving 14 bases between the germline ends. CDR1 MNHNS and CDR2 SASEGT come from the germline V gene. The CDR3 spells CASGSGFGYEQYF. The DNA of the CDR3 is TGTGCCAGCGGATCAGGTTTCGGCTACGAGCAGTACTTC.

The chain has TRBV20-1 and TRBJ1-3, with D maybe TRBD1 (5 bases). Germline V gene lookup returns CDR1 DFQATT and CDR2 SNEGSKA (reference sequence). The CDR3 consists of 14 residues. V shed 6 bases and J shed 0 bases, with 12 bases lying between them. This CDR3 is CSANSGYSGNTIYF. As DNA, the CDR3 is TGCAGTGCCAACTCAGGGTACTCTGGAAACACCATATATTTT.

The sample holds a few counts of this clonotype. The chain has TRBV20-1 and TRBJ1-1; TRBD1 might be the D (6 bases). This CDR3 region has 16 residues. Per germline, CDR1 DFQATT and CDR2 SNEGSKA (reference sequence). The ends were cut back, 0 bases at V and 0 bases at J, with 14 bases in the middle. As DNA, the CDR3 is TGCAGTGCTAGAGAGGGGGGGGGCTGGATGAACACTGAAGCTTTCTTT. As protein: CSAREGGGWMNTEAFF.

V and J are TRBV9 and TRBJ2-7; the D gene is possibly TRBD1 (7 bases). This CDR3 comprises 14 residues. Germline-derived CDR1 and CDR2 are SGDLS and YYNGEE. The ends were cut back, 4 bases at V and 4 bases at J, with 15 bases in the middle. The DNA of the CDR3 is TGTGCCAGCAGCCCCCTGCCAGGGGGGTACGAGCAGTACTTC. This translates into CASSPLPGGYEQYF.

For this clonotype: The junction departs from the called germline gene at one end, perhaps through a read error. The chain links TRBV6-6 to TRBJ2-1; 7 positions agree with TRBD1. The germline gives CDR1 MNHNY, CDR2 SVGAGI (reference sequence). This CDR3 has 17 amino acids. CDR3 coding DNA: TGTGCCAGCAGTCACTCAGGGGGTGCTAAACGCGGCAATGAGCAGTTCTTC. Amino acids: CASSHSGGAKRGNEQFF.

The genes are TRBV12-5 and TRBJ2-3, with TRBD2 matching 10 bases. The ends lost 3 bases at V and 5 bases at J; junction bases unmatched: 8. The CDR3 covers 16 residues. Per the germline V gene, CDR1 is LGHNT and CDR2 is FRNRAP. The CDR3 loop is CASGFSSGSGEDTQYF. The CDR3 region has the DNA TGTGCTAGTGGTTTTTCTAGCGGGAGTGGCGAAGATACGCAGTATTTT. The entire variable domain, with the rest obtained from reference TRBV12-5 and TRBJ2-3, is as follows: DARVTQTPRHKVTEMGQEVTMRCQPILGHNTVFWYRQTMMQGLELLAYFRNRAPLDDSGMPKDRFSAEMPDATLATLKIQPSEPRDSAVYFCASGFSSGSGEDTQYFGPGTRLTVL.

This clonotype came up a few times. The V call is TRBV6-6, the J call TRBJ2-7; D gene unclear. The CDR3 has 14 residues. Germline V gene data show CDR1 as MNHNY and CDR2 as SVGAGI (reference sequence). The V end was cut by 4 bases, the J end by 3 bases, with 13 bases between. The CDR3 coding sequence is TGTGCCAGCAGTTCCCGGGTTTCCGGCTACGAGCAGTACTTC. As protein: CASSSRVSGYEQYF.

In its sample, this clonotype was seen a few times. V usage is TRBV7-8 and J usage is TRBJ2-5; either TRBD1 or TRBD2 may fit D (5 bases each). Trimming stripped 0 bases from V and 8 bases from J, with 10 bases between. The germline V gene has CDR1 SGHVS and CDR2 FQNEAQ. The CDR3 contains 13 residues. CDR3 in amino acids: CASSLAGAETQYF. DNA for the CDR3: TGTGCCAGCAGCTTAGCCGGGGCCGAAACCCAGTACTTC.

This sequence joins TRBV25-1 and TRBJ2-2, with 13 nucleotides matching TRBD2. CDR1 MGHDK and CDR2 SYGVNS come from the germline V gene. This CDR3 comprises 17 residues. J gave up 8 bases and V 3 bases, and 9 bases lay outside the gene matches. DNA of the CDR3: TGTGCCAGCAGTGACTTGTCAGGACTAGCGGGAGAGGGGGAGCTGTTTTTT. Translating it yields CASSDLSGLAGEGELFF. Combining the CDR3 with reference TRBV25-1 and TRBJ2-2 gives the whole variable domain EADIYQTPRYLVIGTGKKITLECSQTMGHDKMYWYQQDPGMELHLIHYSYGVNSTEKGDLSSESTVSRIRTEHFPLTLESARPSHTSQYLCASSDLSGLAGEGELFFGEGSRLTVL.

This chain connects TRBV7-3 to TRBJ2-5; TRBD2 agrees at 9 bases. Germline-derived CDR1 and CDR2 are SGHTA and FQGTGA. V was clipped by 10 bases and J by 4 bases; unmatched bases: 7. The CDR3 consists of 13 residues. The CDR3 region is CATLAGDAETQYF. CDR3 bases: TGTGCCACCTTAGCGGGAGATGCAGAGACCCAGTACTTC.

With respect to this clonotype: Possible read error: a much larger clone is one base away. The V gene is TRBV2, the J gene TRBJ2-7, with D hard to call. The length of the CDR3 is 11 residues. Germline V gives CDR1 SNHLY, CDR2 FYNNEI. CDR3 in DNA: TGTGCCAGCTTTCGACCGTACGAGCAGTGCTTC. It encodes CASFRPYEQCF.

Here the CDR3 reads CASRMAGSEETQYF. Written as DNA, the CDR3 is TGCGCCAGCAGGATGGCAGGGAGCGAAGAGACCCAGTACTTC. This chain uses TRBV5-1 with TRBJ2-5; either TRBD1 or TRBD2 may supply D (5 bases each). There are 14 residues in the CDR3. Germline lookup yields CDR1 SGHRS and CDR2 YFSETQ. V lost 5 bases and J lost 3, with 14 bases in between.